This TCR beta chain was sequenced in a study of HIV-infected patients and healthy controls (dated by TCRdb to between 2014 and 2016). As for the study more broadly: After three months of therapy, CD4 counts in about 85% of the 16 patients increased to a modest but significant degree while remaining below normal ranges. Relative to controls, total CDR3 counts per chain did not differ significantly, and patients lacked overall T-cell lymphocytopenia. CD8 counts showed no consistent shift during early therapy, whereas the CD4:CD8 ratio rose slightly. The question the study tested was whether immune perturbation and reconstitution could be captured by deep TCR repertoire sequencing of small blood samples from HIV patients. Viral load fell below detection in about 75% of the 16 patients by the second bleed and in all patients following a further year of therapy.

Overall results and qualifications from the work: Only sixteen HIV-infected individuals were processed, which the authors considered a major limit on how widely the findings apply. Most CMV-associated CDR3s became more frequent during therapy, although their change was not significant, whereas HIV-associated CDR3s showed a significant decrease in frequency. Alpha-chain CDR3s from MAIT cells occurred at high frequency in healthy controls but were severely depleted in HIV+ repertoires. The observed differences in diversity could not be explained by the slight differences in age and sex profiles between the study cohorts. By Jaccard index and by the count of highly shared sequences, healthy controls shared more CDR3s between individuals than HIV+ patients did. In size-matched repertoire data, the apparent post-therapy recovery of the Gini index in HIV-infected patients was not replicated. Compared with untreated HIV+ repertoires, healthy control repertoires had roughly threefold more distinct CDR3s and a higher Shannon diversity. Compared with controls, HIV-infected patients showed significantly different mean usage of eight alpha and eight beta V genes. Alpha-beta chain pairing was not determined in the samples. The dynamics of distinct T-cell subpopulations could not be separated, and sequencing depth was restricted, because whole blood was used. HIV-infected repertoires showed significantly elevated mean Gini indices relative to controls, which possibly reflects oligoclonality. The study did not determine donor HLA types. Comparisons were complicated by unequal numbers of distinct sequences between patients and controls, and rare events from HIV-infected data were overweighted by size-matching.

Reverse transcription of about 500 ng RNA was performed with SuperScript III using primers directed against the alpha and beta constant regions. Alpha and beta chain libraries were generated separately via chain-specific third strand synthesis with multiplexing indices. To avoid primer bias, the protocol used one single primer pair to amplify every rearrangement within a chain, and the protocol also attached molecular barcodes to each cDNA molecule. The SP2 sequencing primer site and a random hexamer were carried on a 5' RACE adapter, to which purified cDNA was joined by T4 RNA Ligase 1. The authors primed second strand synthesis from the SP2 site with Phusion polymerase and used slow temperature ramps to favor optimal annealing. Each molecule's 12-nucleotide barcode consisted of two random hexamer sequences, both added before amplification and joined together. P5 and P7 adapter elements plus a second index were added in a short first PCR, which was followed by a roughly 24-cycle amplification PCR with P5s and P7 primers. A total of 25 to 30 PCR cycles were applied to the libraries, which were quantified on a Qubit, sized on a Bioanalyzer, and diluted to approximately 3.7 nM. Sequencing of the normalized libraries was done on an Illumina MiSeq using 2 x 250 paired-end kits. Reverse transcription reactions underwent purification over MinElute columns, with elution into roughly 9.8 ul Tris-Cl. The adapter ligations were run for roughly 21 hours at 16 degrees C, and AMPure XP beads at a 1:1 ratio were afterwards used to clean them. From the authors' description of their analysis: A modified Decombinator that output V, J, insert and barcode information was used to process the demultiplexed FASTQ files. Sequences that shared a barcode but differed from the dominant sequence were discarded as errors, and original cDNA molecules were estimated by counting barcodes clustered at Levenshtein distance 3. The R packages ineq, vegan, igraph and RCytoscape were used for downstream analyses, together with IMGT nomenclature and CDR3 definitions. The authors computed V gene usage over distinct sequences and counted each TCR a single time to avoid skew from clonal expansion. Whenever two unique CDR3 amino acid sequences within a donor differed by a single Levenshtein edit, similarity networks linked them. The authors compiled published HIV-specific CDR3s (more than 90 alpha, some 710 beta) and CMV-specific CDR3s (approximately 13 alpha, roughly 250 beta) and searched for them in the repertoires. It was shown by random subsampling to size-matched repertoires that the decreased diversity of patients was not caused by their lower sequence numbers. The public reads were reprocessed in TCRdb via fastp at Q25 and MiXCR, keeping in-frame beta chains. Identical CDR3 proteins give one entry, which carries the most common genes and DNA. For this entry, the V and J calls and clone size follow TCRdb and not the study's own pipeline. Across this sample there are around 10,000 distinct CDR3 sequences, with approximately 7% seen only once. The ten largest clones capture 36% of the sample.

Spanning cysteine to phenylalanine, the CDR3 consists of 14 amino acids. Only the CDR3 DNA is retained, 42 bases long and in frame from the first base. The germline ends are 9 bases apart after V is trimmed by 0 bases and J by 3 bases. From a lookup of the germline V gene (reference sequence), CDR1 and CDR2 are PRHDT and FYEKMQ. This clonotype was recorded many times. It has no known antigen specificity. No per-base quality is available; no much larger clone lies one base away. Whole blood was used without cell fractionation, so all unsorted peripheral T cells were reflected in the repertoire. For RNA extraction, a roughly 2.7 ml sample of peripheral blood was drawn into Tempus tubes. HIV-infected adults not yet given antiretroviral therapy and scheduled to start treatment were recruited, and the first sixteen eligible patients underwent processing. Enrollment excluded patients who had febrile or AIDS-related illness, tumors, hepatitis B or C coinfection, immunomodulatory therapy, recent vaccination or treatment interruptions. Residual genomic DNA was removed with the TURBO-DNase kit and globin mRNA was depleted with GLOBINclear. Pretreatment blood from HIV-infected patients was collected just before antiretroviral therapy was started.

The TCR comes from an adult with HIV infection. The chain employs TRBV13 and TRBJ2-7, with the D gene uncertain. The sequences come from blood, collected before antiretroviral therapy. The nucleotides are TGTGCCAGCAGCTTAGGCGCAGGCTACTACGAGCAGTACTTC. The translation is CASSLGAGYYEQYF.